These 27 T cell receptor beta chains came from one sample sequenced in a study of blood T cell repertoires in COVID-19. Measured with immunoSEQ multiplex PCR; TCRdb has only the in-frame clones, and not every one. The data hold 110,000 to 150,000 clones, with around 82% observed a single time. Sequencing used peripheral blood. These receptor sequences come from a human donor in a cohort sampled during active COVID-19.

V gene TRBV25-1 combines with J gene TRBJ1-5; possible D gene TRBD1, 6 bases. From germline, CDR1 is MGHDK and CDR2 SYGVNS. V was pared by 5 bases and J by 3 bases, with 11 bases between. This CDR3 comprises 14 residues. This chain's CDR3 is CASSSQGDNQPQHF. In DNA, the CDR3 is TGTGCCAGCAGTTCACAGGGCGACAATCAGCCCCAGCATTTT.

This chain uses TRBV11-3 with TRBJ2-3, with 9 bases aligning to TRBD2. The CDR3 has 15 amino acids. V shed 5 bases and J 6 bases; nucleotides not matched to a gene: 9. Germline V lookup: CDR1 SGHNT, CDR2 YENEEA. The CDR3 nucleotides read TGTGCCAGCAGCCGATTAGCGGGAGCGGGGGATACGCAGTATTTT. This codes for CASSRLAGAGDTQYF.

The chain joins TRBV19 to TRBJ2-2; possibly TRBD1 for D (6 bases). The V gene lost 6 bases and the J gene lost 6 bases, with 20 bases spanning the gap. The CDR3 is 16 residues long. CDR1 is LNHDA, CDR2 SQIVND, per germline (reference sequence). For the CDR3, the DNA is TGTGCCAGTAGAGAATCAGGGGCAACGATCTCCGGGGAGCTGTTTTTT. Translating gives CASRESGATISGELFF.

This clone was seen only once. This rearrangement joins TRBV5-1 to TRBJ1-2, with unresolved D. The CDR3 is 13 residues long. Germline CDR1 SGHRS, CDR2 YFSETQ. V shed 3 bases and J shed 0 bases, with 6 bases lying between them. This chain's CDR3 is CASSSTPNYGYTF. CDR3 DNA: TGCGCCAGCAGCTCGACACCTAACTATGGCTACACCTTC.

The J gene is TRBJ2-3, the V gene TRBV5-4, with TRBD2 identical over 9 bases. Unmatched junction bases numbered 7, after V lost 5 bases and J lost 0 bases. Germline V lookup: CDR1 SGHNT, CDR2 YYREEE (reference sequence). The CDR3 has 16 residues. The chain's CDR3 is CASSIAGVTSTDTQYF. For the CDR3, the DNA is TGTGCCAGCAGTATAGCGGGGGTCACAAGCACAGATACGCAGTATTTT.

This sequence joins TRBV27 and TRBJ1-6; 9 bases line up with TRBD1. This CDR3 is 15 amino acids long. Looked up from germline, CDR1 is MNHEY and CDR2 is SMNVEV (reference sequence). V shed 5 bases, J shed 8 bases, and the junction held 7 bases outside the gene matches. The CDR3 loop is CASSSSRQGDSPLHF. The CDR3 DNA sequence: TGTGCCAGCAGTAGTTCGAGACAGGGGGATTCACCCCTCCACTTT.

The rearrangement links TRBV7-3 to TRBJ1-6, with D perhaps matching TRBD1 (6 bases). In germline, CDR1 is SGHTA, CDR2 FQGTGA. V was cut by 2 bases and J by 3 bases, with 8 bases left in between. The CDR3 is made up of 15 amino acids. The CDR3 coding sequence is TGTGCCAGCAGCTTAGTAGGGGGCTATAATTCACCCCTCCACTTT. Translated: CASSLVGGYNSPLHF.

The CDR3 sequence: CASTQGGITEAFF. Here the CDR3 DNA reads TGTGCCAGTACACAGGGTGGGATCACTGAAGCTTTCTTT. This chain connects TRBV19 to TRBJ1-1; weak D call: TRBD1 (6 bases). From germline, CDR1 is LNHDA and CDR2 SQIVND (reference sequence). The CDR3 spans 13 residues. The V end was cut by 7 bases, the J end by 4 bases, with 13 bases between.

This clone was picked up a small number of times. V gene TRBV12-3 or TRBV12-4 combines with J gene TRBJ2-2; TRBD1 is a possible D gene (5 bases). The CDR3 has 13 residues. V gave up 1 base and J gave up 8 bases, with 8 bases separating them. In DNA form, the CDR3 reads TGTGCCAGCAGTTTAGATGGGGCTGGGGAGCTGTTTTTT. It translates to CASSLDGAGELFF.

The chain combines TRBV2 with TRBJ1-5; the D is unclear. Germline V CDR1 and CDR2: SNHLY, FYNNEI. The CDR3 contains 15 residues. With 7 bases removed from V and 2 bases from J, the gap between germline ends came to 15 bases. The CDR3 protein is CASKMAEWGNQPQHF. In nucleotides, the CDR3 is TGTGCCAGCAAGATGGCGGAGTGGGGCAATCAGCCCCAGCATTTT.

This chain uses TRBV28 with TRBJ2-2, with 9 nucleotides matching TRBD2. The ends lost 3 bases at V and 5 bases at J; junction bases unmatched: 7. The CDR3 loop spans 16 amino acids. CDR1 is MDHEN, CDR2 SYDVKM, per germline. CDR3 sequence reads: CASSFGASGVTGELFF. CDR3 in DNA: TGTGCCAGCAGTTTCGGGGCTAGCGGGGTAACCGGGGAGCTGTTTTTT.

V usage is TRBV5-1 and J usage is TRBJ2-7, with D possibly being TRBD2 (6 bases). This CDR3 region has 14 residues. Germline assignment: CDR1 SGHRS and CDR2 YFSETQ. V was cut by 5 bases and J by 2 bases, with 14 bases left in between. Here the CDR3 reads CASRYPSDPYEQYV. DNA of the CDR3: TGCGCCAGCAGGTACCCTAGCGATCCCTACGAGCAGTACGTC.

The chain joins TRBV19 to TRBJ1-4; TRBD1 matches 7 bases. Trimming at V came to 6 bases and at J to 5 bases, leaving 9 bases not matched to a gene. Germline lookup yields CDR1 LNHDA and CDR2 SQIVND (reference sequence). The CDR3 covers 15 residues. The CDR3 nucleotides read TGTGCCAGTAGCCCAGAACAGGGGAGCAATGAAAAACTGTTTTTT. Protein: CASSPEQGSNEKLFF.

The CDR3 region is CASSYSDRGYEQYV. CDR3 coding DNA: TGTGCCAGCAGTTACTCGGACAGGGGCTACGAGCAGTACGTC. V and J are TRBV6-5 and TRBJ2-7; 9 nucleotides line up with TRBD1. The V gene's germline CDR1 is MNHEY and CDR2 SVGAGI. The CDR3 has 14 residues. V lost 0 bases to trimming and J lost 3 bases; unmatched junction nucleotides: 0.

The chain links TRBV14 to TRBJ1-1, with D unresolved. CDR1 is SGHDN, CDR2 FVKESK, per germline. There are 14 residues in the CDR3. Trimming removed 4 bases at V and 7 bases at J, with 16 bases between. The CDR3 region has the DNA TGTGCCAGCAGCCGACTTCTACTAGGGAGTGAAGCTTTCTTT. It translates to CASSRLLLGSEAFF.

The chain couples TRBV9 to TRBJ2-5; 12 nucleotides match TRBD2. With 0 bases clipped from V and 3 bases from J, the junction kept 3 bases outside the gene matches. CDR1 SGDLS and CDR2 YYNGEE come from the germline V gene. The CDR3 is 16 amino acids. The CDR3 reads CASSVALAGGKETQYF. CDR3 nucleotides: TGTGCCAGCAGCGTAGCTCTAGCGGGGGGGAAAGAGACCCAGTACTTC. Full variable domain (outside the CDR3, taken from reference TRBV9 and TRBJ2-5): DSGVTQTPKHLITATGQRVTLRCSPRSGDLSVYWYQQSLDQGLQFLIQYYNGEERAKGNILERFSAQQFPDLHSELNLSSLELGDSALYFCASSVALAGGKETQYFGPGTRLLVL.

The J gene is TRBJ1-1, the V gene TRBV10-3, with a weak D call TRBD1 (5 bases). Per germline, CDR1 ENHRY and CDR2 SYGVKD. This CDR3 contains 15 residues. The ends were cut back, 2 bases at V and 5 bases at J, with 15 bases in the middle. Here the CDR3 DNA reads TGTGCCATCAGTGAGGGCATTCTCGGGGGAACTGAAGCTTTCTTT. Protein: CAISEGILGGTEAFF.

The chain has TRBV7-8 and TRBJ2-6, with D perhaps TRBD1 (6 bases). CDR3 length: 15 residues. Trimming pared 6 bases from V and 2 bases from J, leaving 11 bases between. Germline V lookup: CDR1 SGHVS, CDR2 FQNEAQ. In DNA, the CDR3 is TGTGCCAGCAGTCGCCCAGGGGCTGGGGCCAACGTCCTGACTTTC. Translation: CASSRPGAGANVLTF.

The CDR3 sequence is CASSLGQAYYSYEQYF. In nucleotides, the CDR3 is TGTGCCAGCAGCTTGGGGCAGGCGTATTACTCCTACGAGCAGTACTTC. The chain carries TRBV5-5 and TRBJ2-7; D not certain. The CDR3 covers 16 residues. Germline V gene lookup returns CDR1 SGHKS and CDR2 YYEKEE (reference sequence). The germline V and J ends were trimmed by 0 bases and 0 bases, with 13 bases remaining between them. Full variable domain (outside the CDR3, taken from reference TRBV5-5 and TRBJ2-7): DAGVTQSPTHLIKTRGQQVTLRCSPISGHKSVSWYQQVLGQGPQFIFQYYEKEERGRGNFPDRFSARQFPNYSSELNVNALLLGDSALYLCASSLGQAYYSYEQYFGPGTRLTVT.

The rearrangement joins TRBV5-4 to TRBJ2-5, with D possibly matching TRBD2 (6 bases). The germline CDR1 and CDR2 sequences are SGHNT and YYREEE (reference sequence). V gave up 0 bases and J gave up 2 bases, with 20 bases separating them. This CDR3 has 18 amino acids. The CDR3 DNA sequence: TGTGCCAGCAGCTTGGTCTTGAAAGCGGGCGGACTTCAAGAGACCCAGTACTTC. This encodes CASSLVLKAGGLQETQYF.

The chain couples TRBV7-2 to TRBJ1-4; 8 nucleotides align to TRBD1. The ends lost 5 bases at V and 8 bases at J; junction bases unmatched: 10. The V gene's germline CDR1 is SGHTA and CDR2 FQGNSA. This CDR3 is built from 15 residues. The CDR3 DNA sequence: TGTGCCAGCAGCACTGGACAGGGTCATGGAGAAAAACTGTTTTTT. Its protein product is CASSTGQGHGEKLFF.

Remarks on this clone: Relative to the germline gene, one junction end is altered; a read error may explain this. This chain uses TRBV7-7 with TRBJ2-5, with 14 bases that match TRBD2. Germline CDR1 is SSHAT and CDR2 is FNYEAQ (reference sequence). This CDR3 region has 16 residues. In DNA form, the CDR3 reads TGTGCTAGCAGCAGAGGACTAGCGGGGGGACAAGAGACCCAGTACTTC. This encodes CASSRGLAGGQETQYF.

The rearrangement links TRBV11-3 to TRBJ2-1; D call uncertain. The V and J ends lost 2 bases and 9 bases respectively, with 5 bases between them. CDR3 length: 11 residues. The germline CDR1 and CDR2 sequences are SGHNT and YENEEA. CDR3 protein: CASSLSVEQFF. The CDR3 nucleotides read TGTGCCAGCAGCTTATCGGTTGAGCAGTTCTTC.

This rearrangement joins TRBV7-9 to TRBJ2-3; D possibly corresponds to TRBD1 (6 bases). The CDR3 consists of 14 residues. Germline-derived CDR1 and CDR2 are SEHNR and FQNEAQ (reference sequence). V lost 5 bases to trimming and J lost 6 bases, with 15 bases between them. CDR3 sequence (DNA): TGTGCCAGCAGCCTCGACAGGCGCCTCGATACGCAGTATTTT. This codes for CASSLDRRLDTQYF.

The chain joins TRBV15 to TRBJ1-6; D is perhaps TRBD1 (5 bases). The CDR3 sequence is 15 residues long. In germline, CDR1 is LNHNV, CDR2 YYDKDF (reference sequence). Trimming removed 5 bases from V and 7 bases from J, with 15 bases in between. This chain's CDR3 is CATSPPTARNSPLHF. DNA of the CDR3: TGTGCCACCAGCCCACCGACAGCCCGGAATTCACCCCTCCACTTT.

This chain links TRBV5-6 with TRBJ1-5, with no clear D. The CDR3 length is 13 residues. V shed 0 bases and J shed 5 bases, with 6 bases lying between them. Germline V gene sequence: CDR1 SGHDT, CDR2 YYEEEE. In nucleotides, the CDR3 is TGTGCCAGCAGCTTGGGGGCTTATCAGCCCCAGCATTTT. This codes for CASSLGAYQPQHF.

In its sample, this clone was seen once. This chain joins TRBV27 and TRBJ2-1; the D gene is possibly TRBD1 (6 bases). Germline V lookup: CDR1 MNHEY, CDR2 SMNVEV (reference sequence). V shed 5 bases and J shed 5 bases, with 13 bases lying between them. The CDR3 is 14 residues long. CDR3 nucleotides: TGTGCCAGCAGTACCAACAGGGAAAACAATGAGCAGTTCTTC. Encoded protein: CASSTNRENNEQFF.